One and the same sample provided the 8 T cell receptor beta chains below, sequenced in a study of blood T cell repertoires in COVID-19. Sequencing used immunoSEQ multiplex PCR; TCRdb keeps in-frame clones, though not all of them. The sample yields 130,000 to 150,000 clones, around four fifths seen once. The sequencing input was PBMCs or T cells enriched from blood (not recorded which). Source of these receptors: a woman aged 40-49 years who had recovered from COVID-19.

The CDR3 DNA is TGTGCCAGCTCACGGGCGGGCACCGGGGAGCTGTTTTTT. As protein: CASSRAGTGELFF. The chain combines TRBV18 with TRBJ2-2; TRBD2 might be the D (5 bases). Germline V lookup: CDR1 KGHSH, CDR2 LQKENI. The CDR3 loop spans 13 amino acids. Trimming pared 4 bases from V and 4 bases from J, leaving 7 bases between.

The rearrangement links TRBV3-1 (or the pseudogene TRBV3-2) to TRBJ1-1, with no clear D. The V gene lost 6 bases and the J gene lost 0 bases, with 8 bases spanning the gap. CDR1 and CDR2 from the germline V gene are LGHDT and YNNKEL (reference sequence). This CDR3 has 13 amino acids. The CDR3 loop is CASSPRLNTEAFF. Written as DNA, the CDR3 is TGTGCCAGCAGTCCTAGGTTGAACACTGAAGCTTTCTTT.

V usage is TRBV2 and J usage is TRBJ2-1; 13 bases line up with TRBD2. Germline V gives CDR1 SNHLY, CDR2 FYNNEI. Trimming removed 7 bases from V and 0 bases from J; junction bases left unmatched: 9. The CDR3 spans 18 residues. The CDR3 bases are TGTGCCAGCAACGGACTAGCGGGAGCCCTGAGCTCCTACAATGAGCAGTTCTTC. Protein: CASNGLAGALSSYNEQFF.

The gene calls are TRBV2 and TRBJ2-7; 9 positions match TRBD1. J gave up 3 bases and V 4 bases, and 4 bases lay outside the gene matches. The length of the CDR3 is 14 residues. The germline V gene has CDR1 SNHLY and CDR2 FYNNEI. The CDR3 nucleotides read TGTGCCAGCAGTGTAGACAGGGGGGACTACGAGCAGTACTTC. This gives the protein CASSVDRGDYEQYF.

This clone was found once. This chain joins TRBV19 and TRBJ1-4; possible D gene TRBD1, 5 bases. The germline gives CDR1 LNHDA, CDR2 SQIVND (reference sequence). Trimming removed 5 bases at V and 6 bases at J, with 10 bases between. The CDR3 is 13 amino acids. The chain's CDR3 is CASSPRDDEKLFF. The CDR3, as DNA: TGTGCCAGTAGTCCCAGGGATGATGAAAAACTGTTTTTT.

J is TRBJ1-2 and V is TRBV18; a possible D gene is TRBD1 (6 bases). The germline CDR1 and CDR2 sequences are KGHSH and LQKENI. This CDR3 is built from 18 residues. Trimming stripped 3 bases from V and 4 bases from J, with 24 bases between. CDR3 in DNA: TGTGCCAGCTCACCGAACCCCGCTCCTGGACAGTTTCTCTATGGCTACACCTTC. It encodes CASSPNPAPGQFLYGYTF.

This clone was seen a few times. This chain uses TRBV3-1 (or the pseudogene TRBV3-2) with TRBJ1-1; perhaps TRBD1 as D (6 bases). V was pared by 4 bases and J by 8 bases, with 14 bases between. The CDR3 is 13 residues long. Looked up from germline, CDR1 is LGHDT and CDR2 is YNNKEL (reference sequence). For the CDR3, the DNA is TGTGCCAGCAGCCCGCAACTGGGGGCAGAAGCTTTCTTT. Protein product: CASSPQLGAEAFF.

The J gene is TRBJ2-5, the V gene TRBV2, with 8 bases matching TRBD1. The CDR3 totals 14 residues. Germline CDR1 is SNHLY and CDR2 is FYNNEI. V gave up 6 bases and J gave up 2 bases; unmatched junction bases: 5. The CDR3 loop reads CASSTGQEQETQYF. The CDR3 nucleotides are TGTGCCAGCAGCACGGGACAGGAACAAGAGACCCAGTACTTC.